The rows below give T cell receptor beta chains drawn from one sample of a study of shared clonotypes between healthy human individuals. Clones were sequenced by immunoSEQ multiplex PCR, and TCRdb holds only the in-frame ones, with some missing. The table records some 1.5 million clones, 95% to 99% of them present only once. The source material was naive CD4+ T cells sorted from blood. Source of these receptors: a young man in good health. Both conserved end residues are part of each CDR3. A D gene is named only where the DNA matches it firmly. Not all rows give a size; the values are once, few, many and, for expanded clones, a class.

j_call d_call clone_size v_call cdr3_aa
TRBJ1-4 . . TRBV10-3 CAISDGFNEKLFF
TRBJ1-5 . . TRBV7-8 CASSPELGYSNQPQHF
TRBJ2-5 TRBD1 . TRBV28 CASRGQGRETQYF
TRBJ2-3 . . TRBV5-1 CASSLGGFDTQYF
TRBJ2-7 . . TRBV5-1 CASSLGDRAYEQYF
TRBJ2-1 TRBD2 . TRBV19 CASSIAPTGLASSYNEQFF
TRBJ2-3 . . TRBV7-3 CASSQAGTDTQYF
TRBJ1-2 . . TRBV13 CASSLGTYPNYGYTF
TRBJ2-3 TRBD1 . TRBV14 CASSQDHPDRGLADTQYF
TRBJ1-5 TRBD1 . TRBV28 CASSLPLGGGQGNQPQHF
TRBJ2-3 TRBD2 . TRBV7-6 CASSSNLRLAGGTDTQYF
TRBJ2-3 . . TRBV28 CASSLAPARTDTQYF
TRBJ1-2 . . TRBV13 CASSKHPGLSVYGYTF
TRBJ2-3 . . TRBV2 CASSEAQEALPGTDTQYF
TRBJ1-5 . . TRBV6-1 CASRETGINQPQHF
TRBJ2-3 . . TRBV13 CASSSKQGTQYF
TRBJ2-1 TRBD1 . TRBV7-2 CASSLGGTGGTEQFF
TRBJ2-7 TRBD1 . TRBV5-4 CASSLADRASEQYF
TRBJ2-3 . once TRBV5-1 CASDDGGSTDTQYF
TRBJ2-1 TRBD1 . TRBV28 CASSLTGGIYNEQFF
TRBJ2-7 . . TRBV30 CAWRAGRNPYEQYF
TRBJ2-1 . . TRBV7-6 CASSLEQESSYNEQFF
TRBJ1-1 . . TRBV28 CASRLSVSSTEAFF
TRBJ1-4 TRBD1 . TRBV5-1 CASSLSPGQVEKLFF
TRBJ1-4 . once TRBV19 CASSIIVGAKKKLFF
TRBJ2-7 TRBD2 . TRBV4-1 CASSQEGGGSAYEQYF
TRBJ1-5 . . TRBV28 CASSFLVRGDFQPQHF
TRBJ2-3 . . TRBV11-2 CASSDGTLYTDTQYF
TRBJ2-1 . . TRBV5-6 CASSLAPPGRFYNEQFF
TRBJ2-5 TRBD2 . TRBV5-5 CASSLALAGGQETQYF
TRBJ2-5 TRBD1 . TRBV28 CASSVNAGTAKRTQYF
TRBJ2-2 . . TRBV19 CARISGREPGELFF
TRBJ1-4 . . TRBV6-5 CASSYENREHEKLFF
TRBJ2-5 . . TRBV30 CAWRVRGETQYF
TRBJ1-5 TRBD1 once TRBV5-1 CASSLAPAGTDGNQPQHF
TRBJ2-1 TRBD1 . TRBV29-1 CSVAGQGFNEQFF
TRBJ1-1 . . TRBV6-5 CASSYAGGAFF
TRBJ1-5 . . TRBV5-8 CASSLRGRANQPQHF
TRBJ2-3 TRBD2 once TRBV28 CASSFKGLALYF
TRBJ2-5 . . TRBV5-6 CASSGTIQETQYF
TRBJ1-1 TRBD1 . TRBV7-6 CASSEGQGNTEAFF
TRBJ2-3 TRBD2 . TRBV19 CASSSPPRLAGGPGTQYF
TRBJ2-1 . . TRBV5-1 CASSLGGNEQFF
TRBJ2-7 TRBD2 . TRBV9 CASSGSVMGGTASYEQYF
TRBJ2-1 . . TRBV4-1 CASSDGGRSYNEQFF
TRBJ2-5 TRBD2 . TRBV9 CATSATSGPQETQYF
TRBJ2-1 TRBD2 . TRBV9 CASGVLTSDEQFF
TRBJ1-5 . . TRBV19 CASSRDGHDQPQHF
TRBJ1-2 . . TRBV2 CASSEVYRDNYGYTF
TRBJ2-1 . . TRBV9 CASSVVGSHNEQFF
TRBJ2-7 . . TRBV27 CASSLSLVLSSYEQYF
TRBJ2-2 . once TRBV7-3 CATKPHANTGELFF